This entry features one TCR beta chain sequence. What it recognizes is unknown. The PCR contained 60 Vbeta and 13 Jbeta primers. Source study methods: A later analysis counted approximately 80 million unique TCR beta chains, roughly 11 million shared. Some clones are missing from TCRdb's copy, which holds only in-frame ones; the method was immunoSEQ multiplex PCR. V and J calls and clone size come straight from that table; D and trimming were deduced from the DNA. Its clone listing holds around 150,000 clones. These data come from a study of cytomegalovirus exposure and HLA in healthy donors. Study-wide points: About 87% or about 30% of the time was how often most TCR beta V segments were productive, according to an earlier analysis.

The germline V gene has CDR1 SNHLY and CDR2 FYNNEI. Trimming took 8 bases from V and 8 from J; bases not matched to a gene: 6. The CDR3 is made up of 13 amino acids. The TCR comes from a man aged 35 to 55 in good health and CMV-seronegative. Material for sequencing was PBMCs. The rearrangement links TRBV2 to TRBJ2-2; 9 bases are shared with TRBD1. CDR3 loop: CASGRTGAGELFF. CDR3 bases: TGTGCCAGCGGCAGGACAGGGGCGGGGGAGCTGTTTTTT.